Listed below are T cell receptor beta chains from one sample, sequenced in a study of Ad26.COV2.S vaccination and SARS-CoV-2 variants. Profiling relied on immunoSEQ multiplex PCR, and the TCRdb table lists in-frame clones only, not all of them. The table has about 350,000 clones, just over 90% seen once; the top ten hold 3.9%. This specimen was peripheral blood, taken after recovery from COVID-19. Every receptor here comes from a human donor who had recovered from COVID-19. CDR3s include the opening cysteine and the closing phenylalanine or tryptophan. A D gene is named only where the DNA matches it firmly. Where a row states a size, it is once, few, many or the class of an expanded clone; other rows omit it.

TRBV29-1	TRBJ1-1	NA	TRBD1	CSVVRTGGYTEAFF	TGCAGCGTTGTCAGGACAGGGGGCTATACTGAAGCTTTCTTT
TRBV11-2	TRBJ2-3	NA	TRBD2	CASSSYGLAGFQGTDTQYF	TGTGCCAGCAGCTCCTACGGACTAGCGGGGTTTCAAGGCACAGATACGCAGTATTTT
TRBV9	TRBJ2-1	once	NA	CASSPQTGRNEQFF	TGTGCCAGCAGCCCCCAAACAGGGAGGAATGAGCAGTTCTTC
TRBV12-3/TRBV12-4	TRBJ1-1	once	NA	CASSFREGAFF	TGTGCCAGCAGTTTTCGGGAGGGAGCTTTCTTT
TRBV6-5	TRBJ2-7	NA	TRBD1	CASIRDRLREQYF	TGTGCCAGCATACGGGACAGACTTCGCGAGCAGTACTTC
TRBV6-5	TRBJ2-3	NA	NA	CASGITSVTQYF	TGTGCCAGCGGGATAACGTCGGTTACGCAGTATTTT
TRBV7-8	TRBJ1-2	NA	TRBD1	CASSQLDRAPGYTF	TGTGCCAGCAGCCAGCTAGACAGGGCCCCAGGCTACACCTTC
TRBV6-5	TRBJ2-7	once	NA	CASATSGDRYEQYF	TGTGCCAGCGCAACCTCAGGGGACCGCTACGAGCAGTACTTC
TRBV7-6	TRBJ2-1	NA	NA	CASSLALVVDGRRDEQFF	TGTGCCAGCAGCTTAGCGCTGGTGGTGGACGGACGACGCGATGAGCAGTTCTTC
TRBV6-5	TRBJ2-5	NA	TRBD1	CASTLTGTAQETQYF	TGTGCCAGCACCCTAACGGGGACAGCCCAAGAGACCCAGTACTTC
TRBV5-8	TRBJ1-4	NA	NA	CASRGPQPYEKLFF	TGTGCCAGCCGAGGCCCTCAGCCGTATGAAAAACTGTTTTTT
TRBV6-5	TRBJ1-5	NA	NA	CASSSLSNQPQHF	TGTGCCAGCAGTTCCCTGAGCAATCAGCCCCAGCATTTT
TRBV7-3	TRBJ2-7	NA	TRBD2	CASSLRASSGSTYEQYF	TGTGCCAGCAGCTTACGGGCAAGTAGCGGGTCAACCTACGAGCAGTACTTC
TRBV21-1	TRBJ1-1	NA	NA	CASSKRLPGMNTEAFF	TGTGCCAGCAGCAAGAGGTTACCGGGCATGAACACTGAAGCTTTCTTT
TRBV25-1	TRBJ1-6	NA	NA	CASGTSPLHF	TGTGCCAGTGGGACTTCACCCCTCCACTTT
TRBV7-9	TRBJ1-5	NA	NA	CASSPHQSGNQPQHF	TGTGCCAGCAGCCCGCATCAAAGCGGCAATCAGCCCCAGCATTTT
TRBV18	TRBJ1-1	NA	NA	CASSPPQGTPEAFF	TGTGCCAGCTCACCACCTCAGGGGACCCCTGAAGCTTTCTTT
TRBV10-3	TRBJ2-4	NA	NA	CAISESLKNIQYF	TGTGCCATCAGTGAGTCCCTAAAAAACATTCAGTACTTC
TRBV6-5	TRBJ1-2	NA	NA	CASSYLLGGRKVGYTF	TGTGCCAGCAGTTACCTCCTCGGGGGGAGGAAAGTTGGCTACACCTTC
TRBV2	TRBJ2-5	NA	TRBD1	CASKRDRGEWETQYF	TGTGCCAGCAAACGGGACAGGGGAGAGTGGGAGACCCAGTACTTC
TRBV5-1	TRBJ1-2	NA	NA	CASSFWGQVDYGYTF	TGCGCCAGCAGCTTCTGGGGGCAAGTGGACTATGGCTACACCTTC
TRBV7-6	TRBJ2-7	once	NA	CASSHRRGPHNEQYF	TGTGCCAGCAGCCACAGGAGGGGGCCTCACAACGAGCAGTACTTC
TRBV4-3	TRBJ1-6	NA	NA	CASSHGNRATYNSPLHF	TGCGCCAGCAGCCATGGAAACAGGGCAACTTATAATTCACCCCTCCACTTT
TRBV10-2	TRBJ2-7	NA	NA	CASSFDYEQYF	TGCGCCAGCAGTTTTGATTACGAGCAGTACTTC
TRBV15	TRBJ2-5	NA	TRBD2	CATSFGTSGGAVQETQYF	TGTGCCACCAGCTTCGGGACTAGCGGGGGGGCGGTCCAAGAGACCCAGTACTTC
TRBV9	TRBJ2-7	NA	TRBD2	CASSVAGGGYEQYF	TGTGCCAGCAGCGTAGCGGGGGGTGGCTACGAGCAGTACTTC
TRBV6-5	TRBJ2-3	NA	TRBD2	CASSYGGGGTDTQYF	TGTGCCAGCAGTTACGGGGGGGGTGGCACAGATACGCAGTATTTT
TRBV24-1	TRBJ1-3	NA	NA	CATSRGDSGNTIYF	TGTGCCACCAGTCGGGGAGACTCTGGAAACACCATATATTTT
TRBV11-2	TRBJ1-4	once	TRBD1	CASSSRAGQGREKLFF	TGTGCCAGCAGCTCCCGAGCGGGACAGGGGAGGGAAAAACTGTTTTTT
TRBV6-1	TRBJ2-3	NA	TRBD2	CASSVLGRLGTDTQYF	TGTGCCAGCAGTGTCCTCGGGAGGCTCGGAACAGATACGCAGTATTTT
TRBV6-2/TRBV6-3	TRBJ2-7	NA	TRBD1	CASSYRQGAYEQYF	TGTGCCAGCAGTTATCGACAGGGGGCCTACGAGCAGTACTTC
TRBV5-6	TRBJ1-2	NA	NA	CASTTPDGYGYTF	TGTGCCAGCACCACACCAGATGGCTATGGCTACACCTTC
TRBV5-8	TRBJ1-1	NA	NA	CASTLSRALSNTEAFF	TGTGCCAGCACCCTGTCGAGGGCCCTCTCGAACACTGAAGCTTTCTTT
TRBV7-7	TRBJ2-1	once	NA	CASSLKASSYNEQFF	TGTGCCAGCAGCTTAAAGGCTAGCTCCTACAATGAGCAGTTCTTC
TRBV5-1	TRBJ2-7	NA	NA	CASSSLGTGPYEQYF	TGCGCCAGCAGCTCCCTAGGGACCGGCCCCTACGAGCAGTACTTC
TRBV6-1	TRBJ2-7	NA	NA	CASSARRGRANSYEQYF	TGTGCCAGCAGTGCACGGAGGGGCAGAGCAAACTCCTACGAGCAGTACTTC
TRBV7-9	TRBJ2-1	NA	NA	CASSLIKDVQFF	TGTGCCAGCAGCTTAATCAAAGACGTGCAGTTCTTC
TRBV4-1	TRBJ2-2	NA	NA	CASSREPNRGTASAGELFF	TGCGCCAGCAGCCGCGAACCGAATAGGGGAACGGCGTCAGCCGGGGAGCTGTTTTTT
TRBV29-1	TRBJ2-2	NA	NA	CSVFAGDNTGELFF	TGCAGCGTTTTTGCAGGGGATAACACCGGGGAGCTGTTTTTT
TRBV29-1	TRBJ2-7	NA	NA	CSVAGRGSSYEQYF	TGCAGCGTTGCGGGACGGGGTAGCTCCTACGAGCAGTACTTC
TRBV6-2/TRBV6-3	TRBJ1-5	NA	TRBD1	CASSSATGPNQPQHF	TGTGCCAGCAGTTCCGCGACAGGGCCGAATCAGCCCCAGCATTTT
TRBV11-2	TRBJ2-1	NA	NA	CASSLERYNEQFF	TGTGCCAGCAGCTTAGAACGGTACAATGAGCAGTTCTTC
TRBV3-1/TRBV3-2	TRBJ2-1	once	NA	CASSQVTYNEQFF	TGTGCCAGCAGCCAAGTGACCTACAATGAGCAGTTCTTC
TRBV27	TRBJ2-1	NA	NA	CASSPALEYNEQFF	TGTGCCAGCAGCCCCGCGCTAGAGTACAATGAGCAGTTCTTC
TRBV10-2	TRBJ1-1	once	TRBD1	CATGTGNTEAFF	TGCGCCACCGGGACAGGGAACACTGAAGCTTTCTTT
TRBV5-4	TRBJ1-5	NA	NA	CASSLVKVGNQPQHF	TGTGCCAGCAGCTTGGTAAAGGTCGGTAATCAGCCCCAGCATTTT
TRBV2	TRBJ2-7	NA	NA	CASSSSGTEPYEQYF	TGTGCCAGCAGTAGTAGCGGGACAGAGCCCTACGAGCAGTACTTC
TRBV10-3	TRBJ2-7	NA	NA	CATKTSTYEQYF	TGTGCCACTAAGACTAGTACCTACGAGCAGTACTTC
TRBV7-6	TRBJ1-1	NA	NA	CASSRGNDMNTEAFF	TGTGCCAGCAGCAGGGGTAACGACATGAACACTGAAGCTTTCTTT
TRBV25-1	TRBJ1-6	NA	TRBD1	CASTRTGGSPLHF	TGTGCCAGCACCAGGACAGGGGGATCACCCCTCCACTTT
TRBV6-5	TRBJ1-2	once	TRBD1	CASSFETGAGYTF	TGTGCCAGCAGTTTCGAGACAGGGGCTGGCTACACCTTC
TRBV13	TRBJ2-7	NA	NA	CASSFDQGNEQYF	TGTGCCAGCAGCTTCGACCAGGGAAACGAGCAGTACTTC
TRBV2	TRBJ2-2	NA	TRBD1	CASSTGQVLSTGELFF	TGTGCCAGCAGTACGGGACAGGTACTAAGCACCGGGGAGCTGTTTTTT
TRBV19	TRBJ2-7	NA	TRBD2	CASSIRGGLEQYF	TGTGCCAGTAGTATTCGGGGGGGCCTCGAGCAGTACTTC
TRBV6-5	TRBJ1-4	few	TRBD1	CASSYATGLGEKLFF	TGTGCCAGCAGTTACGCGACAGGGTTAGGAGAAAAACTGTTTTTT
TRBV7-8	TRBJ2-2	NA	TRBD2	CASSTRAGAGGSNTGELFF	TGTGCCAGCAGCACTAGGGCCGGGGCGGGGGGCTCGAACACCGGGGAGCTGTTTTTT
TRBV6-2/TRBV6-3	TRBJ1-2	NA	NA	CASSYKSSGTRYGYTF	TGTGCCAGCAGTTATAAATCCTCCGGCACCCGCTATGGCTACACCTTC
TRBV15	TRBJ2-6	NA	NA	CATSRDRGSGANVLTF	TGTGCCACCAGCAGAGATCGGGGTTCTGGGGCCAACGTCCTGACTTTC
TRBV7-2	TRBJ1-3	NA	NA	CASSPRRSYGNTIYF	TGTGCCAGCAGCCCCAGAAGATCTTATGGAAACACCATATATTTT
TRBV4-1	TRBJ2-7	NA	NA	CASSQDLQVNEQYF	TGCGCCAGCAGCCAAGATTTACAAGTCAACGAGCAGTACTTC